A selection of T cell receptor beta chains follows, all from one sample in a study of T cell responses to AZD1222 COVID-19 vaccine. TCRdb's table, derived via immunoSEQ multiplex PCR, lists solely in-frame clones and lacks some. In the table there are roughly 99,000 clones, under 95% of which are singletons. Sequencing was performed on peripheral blood, taken on day 0 of AZD1222 vaccination. These receptors were collected from an adult in good health. The conserved cysteine and the conserved F or W are not part of the CDR3 here. Clone size appears in some rows only: once, few, many, or a class for an expanded clone.

len: 12
v_gene: TRBV7-2
j_gene: TRBJ1-1
abundance: NA
CDR3aa: ASSPRRSLGEAF

len: 11
v_gene: TRBV27
j_gene: TRBJ1-3
abundance: NA
CDR3aa: ASSGGAGNTIY

len: 13
v_gene: TRBV19
j_gene: TRBJ1-2
abundance: NA
CDR3aa: ASSRQEILNYGYT

len: 12
v_gene: TRBV30
j_gene: TRBJ1-3
abundance: NA
CDR3aa: AWSVRGSGNTIY

len: 14
v_gene: TRBV7-2
j_gene: TRBJ1-1
abundance: once
CDR3aa: ASSSSRGGVNTEAF

len: 14
v_gene: TRBV4-3
j_gene: TRBJ2-3
abundance: few
CDR3aa: ASSQTSGGAQDTQY

len: 12
v_gene: TRBV3-1/TRBV3-2
j_gene: TRBJ1-6
abundance: NA
CDR3aa: ASSQVRWGSPLH

len: 13
v_gene: TRBV3-1/TRBV3-2
j_gene: TRBJ1-4
abundance: NA
CDR3aa: ASSITGTGPEKLF

len: 15
v_gene: TRBV2
j_gene: TRBJ2-7
abundance: NA
CDR3aa: ASSDPFRHPENYEQY

len: 14
v_gene: TRBV30
j_gene: TRBJ1-2
abundance: NA
CDR3aa: AWSLPSGGNPYGYT

len: 13
v_gene: TRBV6-1
j_gene: TRBJ1-2
abundance: NA
CDR3aa: ASSEREDSSYGYT

len: 15
v_gene: TRBV7-9
j_gene: TRBJ2-7
abundance: once
CDR3aa: ASSLTQRAGSSYEQY

len: 13
v_gene: TRBV7-6
j_gene: TRBJ2-7
abundance: once
CDR3aa: AGPDPVRCSYEQY

len: 12
v_gene: TRBV5-6
j_gene: TRBJ2-7
abundance: NA
CDR3aa: ASSLPSRYSEQY

len: 13
v_gene: TRBV28
j_gene: TRBJ2-7
abundance: NA
CDR3aa: ASRSTSGGPYEQY

len: 13
v_gene: TRBV3-1/TRBV3-2
j_gene: TRBJ2-2
abundance: few
CDR3aa: ASSQDMARPGELF

len: 12
v_gene: TRBV6-2/TRBV6-3
j_gene: TRBJ2-3
abundance: NA
CDR3aa: ASSWGQSTDTQY

len: 14
v_gene: TRBV4-1
j_gene: TRBJ1-1
abundance: once
CDR3aa: ASSQVGGLPNTEAF

len: 11
v_gene: TRBV12-3/TRBV12-4
j_gene: TRBJ2-2
abundance: once
CDR3aa: AKTAPNTGELF

len: 13
v_gene: TRBV7-2
j_gene: TRBJ2-1
abundance: few
CDR3aa: ASNIAGRVYNEQF